The following is a TCR beta chain sequence with its context. Measured with immunoSEQ multiplex PCR; TCRdb has only the in-frame clones, and not every one. This table holds fewer than 1.4 million clones, more than 75% found once. Germline CDR1 and CDR2: SGHRS and YFSETQ. Trimming cost V 0 bases and J 8 bases, with 11 bases left between them. The CDR3 loop spans 13 amino acids. The data are from a study of shared clonotypes between healthy human individuals. Sequenced sample: memory CD4+ T cells from PBMCs. Subset: CD45RA-negative fraction. The rearrangement uses TRBV5-1 and TRBJ1-1; D is ambiguous. The clonotype originates from a man between 18 and 29 years old in good health. Some clones in this sample may be carry-over from other donors' samples. In DNA form, the CDR3 reads TGCGCCAGCAGCTTGGCCGTGGGTCAGGAAGCTTTCTTT. Amino acids: CASSLAVGQEAFF.